Reported below is one T cell receptor (beta chain). The data derive from a study of blood T cell repertoires in COVID-19. Study in general: Samples taken during acute and convalescent COVID-19 were collected in the United States, Italy and Spain. T cells, B-cell-depleted T cells, or PBMCs supplied cDNA or gDNA.

Only in-frame clones appear in the TCRdb table, and some are missing; sequencing was by immunoSEQ multiplex PCR. Among 90,000 or so clones listed, under 90% were seen once. V was shortened by 3 bases and J by 1 base, with 9 bases between the two germline ends. Germline V gene data show CDR1 as MNHEY and CDR2 as SMNVEV (reference sequence). The CDR3 extends over 14 amino acids. The specimen was peripheral blood. The V call is TRBV27, the J call TRBJ2-5; D perhaps matches TRBD2 (6 bases). This receptor was identified in a man between 60 and 75 years old with COVID-19, enrolled during active disease. The CDR3 nucleotides are TGTGCCAGCAGTTTTGGTAGCGGCCAAGAGACCCAGTACTTC. The encoded protein is CASSFGSGQETQYF.